This entry features one T cell receptor beta chain sequence. Antigen: not known. This entry comes from a study of blood T cells in healthy people across ages. The V and J ends lost 6 bases and 4 bases respectively, with 21 bases between them. The germline gives CDR1 LNHNV, CDR2 YYDKDF (reference sequence). This CDR3 has 17 amino acids. The individuals who served as donors were healthy Caucasians living in Russia, aged about 6 to 100. Sample-barcoded 5' priming and a J-beta primer mix drove a second PCR of about 6 to 12 cycles. Each cDNA molecule was tagged by a template-switch adaptor that had 12 random nucleotides. TCRdb processed the 5' RACE reads anew with MiXCR; each CDR3 protein has one entry. The sample lists 800,000 to 900,000 distinct CDR3 sequences; around 68% were seen once. General study results and limits: Higher diversity and more naive CD4+ cells were features of long-lived donors, compared to aged donors.

This clonotype was sampled from a man under 40 in good health. Sequencing was carried out using blood. V is TRBV15 and J is TRBJ1-4; TRBD1 might be the D (5 bases). CDR3: CATSRDRLPLLNEKLFF. CDR3 in DNA: TGTGCCACCAGTCGGGACCGGCTCCCCCTCCTTAATGAAAAACTGTTTTTT. Complete variable domain (other parts from reference TRBV15 and TRBJ1-4): DAMVIQNPRYQVTQFGKPVTLSCSQTLNHNVMYWYQQKSSQAPKLLFHYYDKDFNNEADTPDNFQSRRPNTSFCFLDIRSPGLGDTAMYLCATSRDRLPLLNEKLFFGSGTQLSVL.